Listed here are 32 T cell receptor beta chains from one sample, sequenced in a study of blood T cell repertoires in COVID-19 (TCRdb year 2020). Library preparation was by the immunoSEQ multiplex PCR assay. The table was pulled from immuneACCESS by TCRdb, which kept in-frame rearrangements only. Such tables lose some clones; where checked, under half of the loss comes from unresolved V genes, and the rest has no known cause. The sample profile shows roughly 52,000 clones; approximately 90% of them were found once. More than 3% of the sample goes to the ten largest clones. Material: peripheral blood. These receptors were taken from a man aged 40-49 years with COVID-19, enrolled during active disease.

DNA for the CDR3: TGCGCCAGCAGCCAGGCGGACATGCTGAACTATGGCTACACCTTC. This sequence encodes CASSQADMLNYGYTF. This chain links TRBV4-1 with TRBJ1-2, with a tentative D call TRBD1 (5 bases). The CDR3 runs 15 residues. The germline V gene has CDR1 MGHRA and CDR2 YSYEKL. Trimming left V 3 bases short and J 2 bases short, with 13 bases between.

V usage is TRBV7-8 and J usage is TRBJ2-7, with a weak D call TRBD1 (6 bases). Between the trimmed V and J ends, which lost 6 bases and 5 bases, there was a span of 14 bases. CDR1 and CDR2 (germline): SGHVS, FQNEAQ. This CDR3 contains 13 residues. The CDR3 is CASSSGRGDEQYF. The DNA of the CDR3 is TGTGCCAGCAGTTCGGGCAGGGGCGACGAGCAGTACTTC.

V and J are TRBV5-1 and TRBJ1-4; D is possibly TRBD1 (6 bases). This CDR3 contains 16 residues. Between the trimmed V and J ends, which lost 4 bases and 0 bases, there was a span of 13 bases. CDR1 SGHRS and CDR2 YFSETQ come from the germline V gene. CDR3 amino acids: CASSSTGTPTNEKLFF. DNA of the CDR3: TGCGCCAGCAGCAGTACCGGGACACCAACTAATGAAAAACTGTTTTTT.

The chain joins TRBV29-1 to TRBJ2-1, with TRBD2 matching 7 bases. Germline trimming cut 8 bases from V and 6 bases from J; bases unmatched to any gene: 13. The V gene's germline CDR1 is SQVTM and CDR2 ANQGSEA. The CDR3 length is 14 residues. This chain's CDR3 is CSSVRASGSNEQFF. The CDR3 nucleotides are TGCAGCTCAGTTAGGGCTAGCGGAAGCAATGAGCAGTTCTTC.

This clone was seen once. The CDR3 nucleotides read TGTGCCAGCAGCCAAGGGATACTAGCGGGGGGGCCCGATGAGCAGTTCTTC. Its protein product is CASSQGILAGGPDEQFF. The chain couples TRBV3-1 (or the pseudogene TRBV3-2) to TRBJ2-1; TRBD2 agrees at 13 bases. Germline loops: CDR1 LGHDT, CDR2 YNNKEL (reference sequence). The CDR3 consists of 17 residues. The junction had 8 bases not matched to a gene; V was cut back by 1 base and J by 8 bases.

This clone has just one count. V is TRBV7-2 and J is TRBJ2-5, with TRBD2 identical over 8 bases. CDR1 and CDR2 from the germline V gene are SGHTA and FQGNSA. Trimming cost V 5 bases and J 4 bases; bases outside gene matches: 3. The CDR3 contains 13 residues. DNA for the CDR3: TGTGCCAGCAGCCTCAGCGGGGGAGAGACCCAGTACTTC. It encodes CASSLSGGETQYF.

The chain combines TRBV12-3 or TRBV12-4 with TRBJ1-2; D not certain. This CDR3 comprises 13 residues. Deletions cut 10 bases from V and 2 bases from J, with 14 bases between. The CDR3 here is CATARAANYGYTF. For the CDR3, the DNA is TGTGCCACCGCGAGGGCAGCAAACTATGGCTACACCTTC.

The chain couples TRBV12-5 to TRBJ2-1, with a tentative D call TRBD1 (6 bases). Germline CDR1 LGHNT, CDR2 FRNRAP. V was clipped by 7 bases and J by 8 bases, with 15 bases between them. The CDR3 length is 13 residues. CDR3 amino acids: CASAGQGWDEQFF. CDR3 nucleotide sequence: TGTGCTAGTGCCGGCCAGGGGTGGGATGAGCAGTTCTTC.

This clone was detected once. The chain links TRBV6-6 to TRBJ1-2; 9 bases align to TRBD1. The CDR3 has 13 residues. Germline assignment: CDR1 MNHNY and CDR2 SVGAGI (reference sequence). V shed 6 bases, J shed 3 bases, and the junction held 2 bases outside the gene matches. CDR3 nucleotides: TGTGCCAGCAGGCGACAGGGGGACTATGGCTACACCTTC. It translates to CASRRQGDYGYTF.

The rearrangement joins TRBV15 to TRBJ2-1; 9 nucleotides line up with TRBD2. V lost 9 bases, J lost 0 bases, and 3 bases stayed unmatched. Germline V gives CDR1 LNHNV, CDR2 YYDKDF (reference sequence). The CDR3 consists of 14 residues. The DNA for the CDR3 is TGTGCCACGAAAGCGGGGGGCTCCTACAATGAGCAGTTCTTC. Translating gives CATKAGGSYNEQFF.

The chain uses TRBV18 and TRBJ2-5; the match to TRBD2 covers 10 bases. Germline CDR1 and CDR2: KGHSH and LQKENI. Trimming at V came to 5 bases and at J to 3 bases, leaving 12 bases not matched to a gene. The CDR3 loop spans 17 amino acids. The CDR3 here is CASSSSESGRGEETQYF. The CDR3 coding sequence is TGTGCCAGCTCATCATCTGAAAGCGGGAGGGGGGAAGAGACCCAGTACTTC.

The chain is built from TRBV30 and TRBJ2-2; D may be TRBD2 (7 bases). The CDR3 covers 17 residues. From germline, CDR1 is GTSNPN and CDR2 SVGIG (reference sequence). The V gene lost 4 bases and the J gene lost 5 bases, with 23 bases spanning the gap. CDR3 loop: CAWTPSRGGYVTGELFF. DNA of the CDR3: TGTGCCTGGACTCCCTCTAGGGGGGGCTATGTAACCGGGGAGCTGTTTTTT.

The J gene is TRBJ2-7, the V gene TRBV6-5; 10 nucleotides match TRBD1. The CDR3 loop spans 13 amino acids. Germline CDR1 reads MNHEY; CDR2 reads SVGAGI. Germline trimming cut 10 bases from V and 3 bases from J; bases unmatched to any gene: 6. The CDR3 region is CATRQGAVYEQYF. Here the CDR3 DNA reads TGTGCCACCAGACAGGGGGCAGTCTACGAGCAGTACTTC.

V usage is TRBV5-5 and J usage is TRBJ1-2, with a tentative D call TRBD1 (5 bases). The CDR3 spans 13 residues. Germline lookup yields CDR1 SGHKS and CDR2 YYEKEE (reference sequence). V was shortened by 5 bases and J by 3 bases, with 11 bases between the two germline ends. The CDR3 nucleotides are TGTGCCAGCAGAGGGCTGGGGCACTATGGCTACACCTTC. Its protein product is CASRGLGHYGYTF. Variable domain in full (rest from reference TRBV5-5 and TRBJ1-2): DAGVTQSPTHLIKTRGQQVTLRCSPISGHKSVSWYQQVLGQGPQFIFQYYEKEERGRGNFPDRFSARQFPNYSSELNVNALLLGDSALYLCASRGLGHYGYTFGSGTRLTVV.

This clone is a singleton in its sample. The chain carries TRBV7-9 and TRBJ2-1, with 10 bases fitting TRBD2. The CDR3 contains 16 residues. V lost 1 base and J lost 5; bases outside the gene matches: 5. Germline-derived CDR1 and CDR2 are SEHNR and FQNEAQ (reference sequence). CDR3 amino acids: CASSLGVAGGDNEQFF. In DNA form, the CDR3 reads TGTGCCAGCAGCTTAGGGGTAGCGGGGGGTGACAATGAGCAGTTCTTC.

CDR3 region: CASSYSTDPSGSSYEQYF. The CDR3, as DNA: TGTGCCAGCAGTTACTCGACGGACCCTAGCGGGAGCTCCTACGAGCAGTACTTC. V and J are TRBV6-2 or TRBV6-3 and TRBJ2-7; 10 bases line up with TRBD2. This CDR3 has 18 residues. The germline CDR1 and CDR2 sequences are MNHEY and SVGEGT. Trimming at V came to 0 bases and at J to 0 bases, leaving 8 bases not matched to a gene.

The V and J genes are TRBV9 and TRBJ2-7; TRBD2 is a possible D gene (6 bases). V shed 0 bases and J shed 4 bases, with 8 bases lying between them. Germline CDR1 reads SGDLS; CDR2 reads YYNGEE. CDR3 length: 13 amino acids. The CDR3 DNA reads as TGTGCCAGCAGCGTAGACGCGGGATACGAGCAGTACTTC. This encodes CASSVDAGYEQYF.

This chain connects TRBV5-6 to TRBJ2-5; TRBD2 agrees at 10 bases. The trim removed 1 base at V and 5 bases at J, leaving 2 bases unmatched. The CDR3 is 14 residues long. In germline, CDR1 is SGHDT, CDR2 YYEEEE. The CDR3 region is CASSLSSGSETQYF. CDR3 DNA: TGTGCCAGCAGCTTGTCTAGCGGGAGTGAGACCCAGTACTTC. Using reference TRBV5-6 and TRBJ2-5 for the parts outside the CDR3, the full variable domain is DAGVTQSPTHLIKTRGQQVTLRCSPKSGHDTVSWYQQALGQGPQFIFQYYEEEERQRGNFPDRFSGHQFPNYSSELNVNALLLGDSALYLCASSLSSGSETQYFGPGTRLLVL.

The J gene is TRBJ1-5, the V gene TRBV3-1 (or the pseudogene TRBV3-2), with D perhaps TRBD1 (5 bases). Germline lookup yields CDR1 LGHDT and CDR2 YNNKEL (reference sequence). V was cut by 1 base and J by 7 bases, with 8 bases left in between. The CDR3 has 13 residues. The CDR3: CASSQGQGQPQHF. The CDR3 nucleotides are TGTGCCAGCAGCCAAGGCCAGGGACAGCCCCAGCATTTT.

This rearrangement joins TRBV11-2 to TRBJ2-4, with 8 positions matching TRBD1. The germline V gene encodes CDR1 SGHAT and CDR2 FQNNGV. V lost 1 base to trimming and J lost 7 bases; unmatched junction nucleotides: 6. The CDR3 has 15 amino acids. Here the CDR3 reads CASSLGGDRRNIQYF. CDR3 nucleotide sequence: TGTGCCAGCAGCTTAGGGGGGGACAGGCGGAACATTCAGTACTTC.

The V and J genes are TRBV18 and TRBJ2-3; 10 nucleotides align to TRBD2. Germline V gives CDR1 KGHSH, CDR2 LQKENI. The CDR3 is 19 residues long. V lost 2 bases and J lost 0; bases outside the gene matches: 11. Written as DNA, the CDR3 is TGTGCCAGCTCACCAAGAATGGCTAGCGGGGGCCCCAGCACAGATACGCAGTATTTT. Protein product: CASSPRMASGGPSTDTQYF.

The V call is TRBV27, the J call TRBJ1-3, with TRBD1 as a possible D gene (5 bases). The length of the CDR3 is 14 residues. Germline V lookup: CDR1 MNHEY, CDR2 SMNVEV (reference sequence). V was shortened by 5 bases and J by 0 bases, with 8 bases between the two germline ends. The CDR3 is CASSHRPSGNTIYF. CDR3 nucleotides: TGTGCCAGCAGTCACAGGCCCTCTGGAAACACCATATATTTT.

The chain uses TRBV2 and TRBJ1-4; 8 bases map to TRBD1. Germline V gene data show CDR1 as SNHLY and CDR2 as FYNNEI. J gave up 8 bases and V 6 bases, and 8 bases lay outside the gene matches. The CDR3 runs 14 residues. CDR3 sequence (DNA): TGTGCCAGCAGCCCCGACAGGGGTTGGGAAAAACTGTTTTTT. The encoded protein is CASSPDRGWEKLFF.

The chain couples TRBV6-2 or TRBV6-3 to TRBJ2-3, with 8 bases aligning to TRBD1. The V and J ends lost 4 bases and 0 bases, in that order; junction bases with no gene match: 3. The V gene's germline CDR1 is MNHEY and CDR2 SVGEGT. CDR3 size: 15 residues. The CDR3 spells CASSFRQGSTDTQYF. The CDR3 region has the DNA TGTGCCAGCAGTTTCCGACAGGGGAGCACAGATACGCAGTATTTT.

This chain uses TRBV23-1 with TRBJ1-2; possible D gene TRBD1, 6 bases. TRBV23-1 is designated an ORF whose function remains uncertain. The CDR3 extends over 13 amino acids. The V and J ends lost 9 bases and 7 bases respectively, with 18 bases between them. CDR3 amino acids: CARNTGLGSGYTF. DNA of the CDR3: TGCGCCAGAAACACAGGGCTGGGGAGTGGCTACACCTTC.

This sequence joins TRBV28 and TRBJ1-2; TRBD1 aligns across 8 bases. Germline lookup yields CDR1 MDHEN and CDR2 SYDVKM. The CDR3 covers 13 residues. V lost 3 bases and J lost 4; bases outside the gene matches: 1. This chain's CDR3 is CASSLTGAYGYTF. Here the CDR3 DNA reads TGTGCCAGCAGTTTGACAGGGGCCTATGGCTACACCTTC.

The CDR3 DNA reads as TGTGCCAGCAGTGAAGAAGCGGACTCTGGAAACACCATATATTTT. Amino acids: CASSEEADSGNTIYF. The V gene is TRBV6-1, the J gene TRBJ1-3; D is unclear. The CDR3 sequence is 15 residues long. Trimming cost V 1 base and J 0 bases, with 7 bases left between them. Germline CDR1 MNHNS, CDR2 SASEGT.

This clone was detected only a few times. CDR3 region: CASSPFPGVQFF. CDR3 DNA: TGTGCCAGCAGCCCCTTCCCGGGGGTGCAGTTCTTC. V usage is TRBV14 and J usage is TRBJ2-1, with TRBD2 as a possible D gene (6 bases). CDR3 length: 12 amino acids. Trimming removed 4 bases at V and 12 bases at J, with 13 bases between. Looked up from germline, CDR1 is SGHDN and CDR2 is FVKESK.

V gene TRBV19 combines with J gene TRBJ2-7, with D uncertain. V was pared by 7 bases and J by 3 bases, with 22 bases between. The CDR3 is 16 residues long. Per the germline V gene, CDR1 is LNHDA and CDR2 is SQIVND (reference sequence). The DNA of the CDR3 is TGTGCCAGTACCCGACGCACAGAAACCCAAGACTACGAGCAGTACTTC. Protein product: CASTRRTETQDYEQYF. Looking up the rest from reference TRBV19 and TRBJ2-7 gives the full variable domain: DGGITQSPKYLFRKEGQNVTLSCEQNLNHDAMYWYRQDPGQGLRLIYYSQIVNDFQKGDIAEGYSVSREKKESFPLTVTSAQKNPTAFYLCASTRRTETQDYEQYFGPGTRLTVT.

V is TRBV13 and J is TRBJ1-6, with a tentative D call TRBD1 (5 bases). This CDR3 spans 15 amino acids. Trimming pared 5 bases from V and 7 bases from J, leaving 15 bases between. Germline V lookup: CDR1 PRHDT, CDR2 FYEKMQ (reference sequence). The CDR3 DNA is TGTGCCAGCAGCCCCCCCGGGGGGGAAAATTCACCCCTCCACTTT. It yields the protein CASSPPGGENSPLHF.

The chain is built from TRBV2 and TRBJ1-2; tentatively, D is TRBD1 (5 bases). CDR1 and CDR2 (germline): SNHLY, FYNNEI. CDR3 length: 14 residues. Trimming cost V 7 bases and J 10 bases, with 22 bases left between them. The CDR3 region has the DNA TGTGCCAGCATCCCCAGCCTGATTGGGGGGGTCTACACCTTC. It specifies CASIPSLIGGVYTF. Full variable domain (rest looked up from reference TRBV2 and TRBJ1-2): EPEVTQTPSHQVTQMGQEVILRCVPISNHLYFYWYRQILGQKVEFLVSFYNNEISEKSEIFDDQFSVERPDGSNFTLKIRSTKLEDSAMYFCASIPSLIGGVYTFGSGTRLTVV.

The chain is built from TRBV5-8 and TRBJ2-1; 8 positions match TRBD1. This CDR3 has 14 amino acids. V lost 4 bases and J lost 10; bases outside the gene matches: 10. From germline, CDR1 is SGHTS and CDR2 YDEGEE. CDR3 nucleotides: TGTGCCAGCAGCGGGTACAGGGGGGACGGGGAGCAGTTCTTC. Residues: CASSGYRGDGEQFF.